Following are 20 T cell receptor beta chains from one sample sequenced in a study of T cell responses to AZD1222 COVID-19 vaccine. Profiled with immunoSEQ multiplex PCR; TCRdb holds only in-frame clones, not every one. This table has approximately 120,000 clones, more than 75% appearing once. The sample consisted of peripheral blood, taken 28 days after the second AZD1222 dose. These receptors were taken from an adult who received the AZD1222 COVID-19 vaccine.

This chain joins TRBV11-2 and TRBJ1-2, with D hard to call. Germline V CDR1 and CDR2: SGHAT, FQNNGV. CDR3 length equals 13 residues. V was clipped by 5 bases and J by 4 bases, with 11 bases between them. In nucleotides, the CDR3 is TGTGCCAGCAGCGAACATCGTGGCTATGGCTACACCTTC. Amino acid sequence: CASSEHRGYGYTF.

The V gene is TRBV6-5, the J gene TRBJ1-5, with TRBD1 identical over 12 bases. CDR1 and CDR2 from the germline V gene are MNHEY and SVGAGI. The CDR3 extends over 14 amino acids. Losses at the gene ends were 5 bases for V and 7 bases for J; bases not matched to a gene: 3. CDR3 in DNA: TGTGCCAGCAGTCGGGGGACAGGGGGCCAGCCCCAGCATTTT. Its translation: CASSRGTGGQPQHF.

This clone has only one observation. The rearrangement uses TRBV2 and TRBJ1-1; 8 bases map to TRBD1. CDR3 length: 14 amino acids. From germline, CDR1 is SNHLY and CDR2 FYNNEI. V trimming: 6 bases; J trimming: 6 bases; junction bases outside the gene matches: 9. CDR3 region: CASRRDRQHSEAFF. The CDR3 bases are TGTGCCAGCAGGAGGGACAGGCAACACTCTGAAGCTTTCTTT.

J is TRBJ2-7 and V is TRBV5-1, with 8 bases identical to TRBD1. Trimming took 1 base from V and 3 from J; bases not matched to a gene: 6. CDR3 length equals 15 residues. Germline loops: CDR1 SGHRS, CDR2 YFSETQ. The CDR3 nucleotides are TGCGCCAGCAGCTTGTGGACAGGGATTAACTACGAGCAGTACTTC. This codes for CASSLWTGINYEQYF.

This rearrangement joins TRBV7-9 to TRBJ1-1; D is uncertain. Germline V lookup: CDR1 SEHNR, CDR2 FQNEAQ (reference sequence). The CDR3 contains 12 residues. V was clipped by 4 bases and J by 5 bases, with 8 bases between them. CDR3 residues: CASSSLGTEAFF. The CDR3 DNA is TGTGCCAGCAGCTCTCTCGGGACTGAAGCTTTCTTT.

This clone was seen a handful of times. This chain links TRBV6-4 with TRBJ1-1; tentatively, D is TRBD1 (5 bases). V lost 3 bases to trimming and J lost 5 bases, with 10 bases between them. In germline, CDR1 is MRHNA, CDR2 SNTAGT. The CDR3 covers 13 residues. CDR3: CASSEEEGTEAFF. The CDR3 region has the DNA TGTGCCAGCAGTGAGGAGGAGGGGACTGAAGCTTTCTTT.

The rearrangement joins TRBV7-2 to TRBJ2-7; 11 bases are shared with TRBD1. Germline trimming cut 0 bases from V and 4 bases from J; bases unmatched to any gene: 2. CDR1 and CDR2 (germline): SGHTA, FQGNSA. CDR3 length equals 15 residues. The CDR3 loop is CASSLAGTGGYEQYF. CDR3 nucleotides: TGTGCCAGCAGCTTAGCCGGGACAGGGGGATACGAGCAGTACTTC.

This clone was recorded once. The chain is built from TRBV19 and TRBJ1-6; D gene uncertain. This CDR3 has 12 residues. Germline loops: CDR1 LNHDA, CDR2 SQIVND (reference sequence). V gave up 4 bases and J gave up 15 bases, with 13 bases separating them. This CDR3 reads CASSSREARLHF. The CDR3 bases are TGTGCCAGTAGTAGTAGAGAAGCTCGCCTCCACTTT.

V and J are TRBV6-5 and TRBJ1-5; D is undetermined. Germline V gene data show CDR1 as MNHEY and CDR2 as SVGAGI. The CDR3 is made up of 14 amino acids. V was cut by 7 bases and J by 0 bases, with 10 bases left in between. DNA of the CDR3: TGTGCCAGCAATAGCAGCCATAGCAATCAGCCCCAGCATTTT. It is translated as CASNSSHSNQPQHF.

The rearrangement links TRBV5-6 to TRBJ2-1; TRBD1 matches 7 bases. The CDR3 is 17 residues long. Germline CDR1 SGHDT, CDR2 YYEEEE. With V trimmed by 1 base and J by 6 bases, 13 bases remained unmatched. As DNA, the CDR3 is TGTGCCAGCAGCTTGCTTCTCAGACAGGGTTCCCGCAATGAGCAGTTCTTC. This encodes CASSLLLRQGSRNEQFF.

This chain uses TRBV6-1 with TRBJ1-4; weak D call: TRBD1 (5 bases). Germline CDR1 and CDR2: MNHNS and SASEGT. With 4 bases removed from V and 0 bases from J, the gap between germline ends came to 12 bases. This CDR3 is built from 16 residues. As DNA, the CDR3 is TGTGCCAGCAGTGCTAACCCGACAGCAACTAATGAAAAACTGTTTTTT. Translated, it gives CASSANPTATNEKLFF.

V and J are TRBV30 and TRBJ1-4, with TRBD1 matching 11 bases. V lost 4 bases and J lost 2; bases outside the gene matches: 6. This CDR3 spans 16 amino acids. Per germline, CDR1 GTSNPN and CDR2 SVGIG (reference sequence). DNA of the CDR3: TGTGCCTGGACCCAGGGACAGGGGGGCACTAATGAAAAACTGTTTTTT. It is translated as CAWTQGQGGTNEKLFF.

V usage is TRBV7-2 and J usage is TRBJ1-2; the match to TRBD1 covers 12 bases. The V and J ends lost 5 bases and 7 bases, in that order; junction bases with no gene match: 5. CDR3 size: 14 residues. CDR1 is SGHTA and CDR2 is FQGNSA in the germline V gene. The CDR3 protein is CASSPGGQGAGYTF. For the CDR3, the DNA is TGTGCCAGCAGCCCGGGGGGACAGGGGGCTGGCTACACCTTC.

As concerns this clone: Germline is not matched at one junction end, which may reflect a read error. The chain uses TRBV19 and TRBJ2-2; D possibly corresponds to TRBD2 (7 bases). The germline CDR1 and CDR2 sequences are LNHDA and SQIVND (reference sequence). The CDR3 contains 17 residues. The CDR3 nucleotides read TGTGCCAGTAACGGAGGGGGGGTCCCGCCGAACACTGGGGAGCTGTTTTTT. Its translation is CASNGGGVPPNTGELFF.

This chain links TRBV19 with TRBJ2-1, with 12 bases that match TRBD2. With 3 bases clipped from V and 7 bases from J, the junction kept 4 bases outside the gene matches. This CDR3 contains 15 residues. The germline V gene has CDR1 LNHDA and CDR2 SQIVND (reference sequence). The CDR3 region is CASSIGLAGKNEQFF. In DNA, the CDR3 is TGTGCCAGTAGTATCGGACTAGCGGGAAAGAATGAGCAGTTCTTC.

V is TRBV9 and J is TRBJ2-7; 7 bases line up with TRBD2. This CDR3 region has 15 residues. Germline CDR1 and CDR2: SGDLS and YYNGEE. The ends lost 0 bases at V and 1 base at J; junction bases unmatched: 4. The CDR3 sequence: CASSVGEGHSYEQYF. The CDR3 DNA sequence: TGTGCCAGCAGCGTAGGGGAGGGGCATTCCTACGAGCAGTACTTC.

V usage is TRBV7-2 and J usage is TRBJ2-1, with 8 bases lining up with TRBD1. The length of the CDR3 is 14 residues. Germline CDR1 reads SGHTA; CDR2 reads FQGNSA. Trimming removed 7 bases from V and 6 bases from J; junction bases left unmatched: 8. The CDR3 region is CASNPDRAGNEQFF. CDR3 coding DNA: TGTGCCAGCAACCCGGACAGGGCAGGCAATGAGCAGTTCTTC.

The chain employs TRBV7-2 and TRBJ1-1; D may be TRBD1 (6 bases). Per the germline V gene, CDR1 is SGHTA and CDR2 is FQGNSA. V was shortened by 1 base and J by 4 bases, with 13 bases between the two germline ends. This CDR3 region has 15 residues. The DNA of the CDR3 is TGTGCCAGCAGCTTAGGTTGGGGGCGGAGCACTGAAGCTTTCTTT. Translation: CASSLGWGRSTEAFF. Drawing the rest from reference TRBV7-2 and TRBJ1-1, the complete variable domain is GAGVSQSPSNKVTEKGKDVELRCDPISGHTALYWYRQSLGQGLEFLIYFQGNSAPDKSGLPSDRFSAERTGGSVSTLTIQRTQQEDSAVYLCASSLGWGRSTEAFFGQGTRLTVV.

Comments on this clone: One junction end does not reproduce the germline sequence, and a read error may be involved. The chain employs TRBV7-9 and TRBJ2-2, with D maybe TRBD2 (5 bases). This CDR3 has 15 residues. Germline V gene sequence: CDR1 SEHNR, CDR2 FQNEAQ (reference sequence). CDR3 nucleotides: TGTGCCAGCAGCTTAGTATCGGGGTACACCGAGGAGCTGTTTTTT. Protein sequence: CASSLVSGYTEELFF.

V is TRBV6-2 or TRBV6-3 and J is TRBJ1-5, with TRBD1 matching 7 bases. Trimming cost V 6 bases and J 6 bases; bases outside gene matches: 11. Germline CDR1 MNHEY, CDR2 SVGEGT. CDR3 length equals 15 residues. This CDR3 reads CASSFRGGGGQPQHF. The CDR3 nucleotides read TGTGCCAGCAGCTTTCGAGGGGGCGGTGGTCAGCCCCAGCATTTT.